This T cell receptor beta chain was documented in a study of radiotherapy plus CTLA-4 blockade in lung cancer. V was clipped by 2 bases and J by 0 bases, with 8 bases between them. The CDR3 consists of 14 residues. Germline V lookup: CDR1 SGHRS, CDR2 YFSETQ. Clones were sequenced by immunoSEQ multiplex PCR, and TCRdb holds only the in-frame ones, with some missing. The data show tens of thousands of clones, approximately 80% seen once. With respect to this clone: Its antigen is not known.

Chemo-refractory metastatic non-small-cell lung cancer patients were treated with focal radiation plus CTLA-4 blockade with ipilimumab. Study-level findings and limits: The authors reported that early blood T cell clone dynamics, with interferon-beta, best predicted response.

This TCR was recovered from a human donor with non-small cell lung cancer who had stable disease on radiotherapy plus ipilimumab. The specimen comprised peripheral blood, sampled from a patient treated with radiotherapy plus ipilimumab. This rearrangement joins TRBV5-1 to TRBJ1-1; D ambiguous. The CDR3 loop reads CASSFSRLNTEAFF. As DNA, the CDR3 is TGCGCCAGCAGCTTCTCGCGTCTGAACACTGAAGCTTTCTTT.